This T cell receptor beta chain stems from a study of T-cell memory formation after mild COVID-19. TCRdb analysed the 5' RACE reads with MiXCR anew, one entry per CDR3 protein. The sample lists about 320,000 distinct CDR3 sequences; 13% to 15% were seen once. This TCR derives from a man between 18 and 29 years old who had mild COVID-19 (a few samples of this study predate the infection). Cell type and time point are not known. The sample was PBMCs or a T cell subset sorted from them (not recorded which).

CDR3 sequence (DNA): TGTGCCAGCTCCCCGTCCAGGGAATATGGCTACACCTTC. Its protein is CASSPSREYGYTF. V and J are TRBV6-1 and TRBJ1-2; perhaps TRBD1 as D (5 bases). V was shortened by 8 bases and J by 5 bases, with 15 bases between the two germline ends. CDR3 length: 13 residues. The germline V gene has CDR1 MNHNS and CDR2 SASEGT.